A single sample is the source of the 27 T cell receptor beta chains below, sequenced in a study of T cells in Graves' hyperthyroidism and ophthalmopathy. The source material, RNA transcripts, was used to amplify TCR beta CDR3 regions. The HTBI primer set served for first-round RT-PCR of the TCR CDR3. A single record per CDR3 protein comes from TCRdb applying MiXCR to the multiplex PCR reads. The table shows fewer than 200,000 distinct CDR3 sequences, with 8% to 9.5% occurring only once. The sequenced sample was blood. The receptors originated from a young woman with Graves' hyperthyroidism that later progressed to Graves' ophthalmopathy.

This clonotype was counted at least ten times. The rearrangement uses TRBV12-3 or TRBV12-4 and TRBJ1-1; D may be TRBD1 (5 bases). Trimming cost V 3 bases and J 4 bases, with 12 bases left between them. The CDR3 covers 14 residues. The CDR3 DNA reads TGTGCCAGCAGTTTGGGAGGGACTGCCACTGAAGCTTTCTTT. It specifies CASSLGGTATEAFF.

Many counts were recorded for this clonotype. This sequence joins TRBV12-3 or TRBV12-4 and TRBJ2-1, with D unclear. The germline V and J ends were trimmed by 2 bases and 9 bases, with 14 bases remaining between them. The CDR3 runs to 14 residues. CDR3 sequence reads: CASSLSRLFGEQFF. In DNA, the CDR3 is TGTGCCAGCAGTTTAAGTCGACTCTTTGGTGAGCAGTTCTTC.

This clonotype was picked up many times. The J gene is TRBJ1-4, the V gene TRBV20-1; D gene uncertain. CDR1 is DFQATT and CDR2 is SNEGSKA in the germline V gene (reference sequence). V was cut by 1 base and J by 0 bases, with 9 bases left in between. The CDR3 has 15 residues. Here the CDR3 DNA reads TGCAGTGCTAGAGGGATCCTCTCAACTAATGAAAAACTGTTTTTT. It yields the protein CSARGILSTNEKLFF.

This clonotype was counted at least ten times. This sequence joins TRBV27 and TRBJ2-1; no definite D call. The length of the CDR3 is 16 residues. Per the germline V gene, CDR1 is MNHEY and CDR2 is SMNVEV (reference sequence). Trimming removed 5 bases from V and 1 base from J, with 15 bases in between. CDR3 coding DNA: TGTGCCAGCAGTCCCCTGGTTGGTGGGTCCTACAATGAGCAGTTCTTC. As protein: CASSPLVGGSYNEQFF.

This clonotype has a count of ten or more. The chain joins TRBV7-3 to TRBJ1-6; weak D call: TRBD1 (5 bases). The germline V gene has CDR1 SGHTA and CDR2 FQGTGA. V was cut by 5 bases and J by 6 bases, with 14 bases left in between. The CDR3 is 15 residues long. The CDR3: CASSPDGTVNSPLHF. The CDR3 bases are TGTGCCAGCAGCCCCGACGGGACGGTTAATTCACCCCTCCACTTT.

This clonotype was detected many times. This sequence joins TRBV29-1 and TRBJ2-6; D might be TRBD1 (6 bases). Between the trimmed V and J ends, which lost 6 bases and 2 bases, there was a span of 26 bases. The CDR3 has 19 amino acids. Germline V gene data show CDR1 as SQVTM and CDR2 as ANQGSEA. The chain's CDR3 is CSVGRRPTGDRPGANVLTF. The CDR3 region has the DNA TGCAGCGTGGGGCGGCGTCCAACGGGCGACAGGCCTGGGGCCAACGTCCTGACTTTC. The full variable domain, completed using reference TRBV29-1 and TRBJ2-6, is SAVISQKPSRDICQRGTSLTIQCQVDSQVTMMFWYRQQPGQSLTLIATANQGSEATYESGFVIDKFPISRPNLTFSTLTVSNMSPEDSSIYLCSVGRRPTGDRPGANVLTFGAGSRLTVL.

This clonotype occurred many times. The chain recombines TRBV20-1 with TRBJ2-3; D might be TRBD1 or TRBD2, each matching 6 bases. V lost 3 bases and J 1 base, leaving 20 bases between the germline ends. CDR1 and CDR2 (germline): DFQATT, SNEGSKA (reference sequence). The CDR3 is made up of 17 amino acids. The CDR3 spells CSAREYRGQAGTDTQYF. The CDR3 nucleotides are TGCAGTGCTAGGGAATATCGGGGGCAGGCGGGCACAGATACGCAGTATTTT.

The chain is built from TRBV24-1 and TRBJ1-5, with 7 positions matching TRBD1. Germline values: CDR1 KGHDR, CDR2 SFDVKD. The trim removed 5 bases at V and 5 bases at J, leaving 5 bases unmatched. The CDR3 loop spans 14 amino acids. CDR3: CATSGWDRDQPQHF. The CDR3 region has the DNA TGTGCCACCAGTGGATGGGACAGAGATCAGCCCCAGCATTTT.

Many counts were recorded for this clonotype. CDR3 DNA sequence: TGTGCCAGCACCACGGACGGCTACAATGAGCAGTTCTTC. It is translated as CASTTDGYNEQFF. This chain uses TRBV12-3 or TRBV12-4 with TRBJ2-1; D unresolved. V was shortened by 7 bases and J by 3 bases, with 10 bases between the two germline ends. The CDR3 totals 13 residues.

This clonotype has at least ten counts. The chain combines TRBV9 with TRBJ2-3; D gene uncertain. Trimming left V 4 bases short and J 0 bases short, with 6 bases between. The length of the CDR3 is 13 residues. Germline assignment: CDR1 SGDLS and CDR2 YYNGEE. CDR3 loop: CASSLTSTDTQYF. The CDR3 DNA reads TGTGCCAGCAGCCTGACTAGCACAGATACGCAGTATTTT.

This clonotype was seen repeatedly, ten times or more. The chain recombines TRBV12-3 or TRBV12-4 with TRBJ1-2; D uncertain. Trimming pared 6 bases from V and 4 bases from J, leaving 21 bases between. There are 16 residues in the CDR3. The CDR3 bases are TGTGCCAGCAGCTTCGCCTCTGGAGCCTCAAGCTATGGCTACACCTTC. Protein: CASSFASGASSYGYTF.

There are many counts of this clonotype. The chain links TRBV30 to TRBJ2-7; D gene ambiguous. The CDR3 totals 13 residues. Trimming pared 1 base from V and 7 bases from J, leaving 14 bases between. Germline V gene sequence: CDR1 GTSNPN, CDR2 SVGIG (reference sequence). The CDR3 nucleotides read TGTGCCTGGAGTGACCAAGGGTCCCGAGAGCAGTACTTC. Its translation: CAWSDQGSREQYF.

This clonotype occurred many times. V and J are TRBV6-1 and TRBJ1-5; maybe TRBD1 (6 bases). Germline assignment: CDR1 MNHNS and CDR2 SASEGT. Trimming stripped 5 bases from V and 3 bases from J, with 11 bases between. The CDR3 has 14 residues. CDR3 in DNA: TGTGCCAGCAGTTACGGGACAAACAATCAGCCCCAGCATTTT. Translated, it gives CASSYGTNNQPQHF.

This clonotype was picked up many times. The rearrangement uses TRBV27 and TRBJ1-5; tentative D call: TRBD1 (5 bases). V was trimmed by 1 base and J by 0 bases, leaving 10 bases between them. The CDR3 is made up of 16 amino acids. The V gene's germline CDR1 is MNHEY and CDR2 SMNVEV (reference sequence). CDR3 sequence reads: CASSLYGAASNQPQHF. The DNA for the CDR3 is TGTGCCAGCAGTTTATATGGGGCTGCTAGCAATCAGCCCCAGCATTTT.

This clonotype was picked up a small number of times. This sequence joins TRBV14 and TRBJ2-2; no definite D call. Trimming stripped 2 bases from V and 5 bases from J, with 9 bases between. The length of the CDR3 is 14 residues. Looked up from germline, CDR1 is SGHDN and CDR2 is FVKESK. CDR3 protein: CASSQFDVTGELFF. For the CDR3, the DNA is TGTGCCAGCAGCCAATTCGACGTTACCGGGGAGCTGTTTTTT.

The rearrangement links TRBV9 to TRBJ2-5, with 7 bases identical to TRBD2. The trim removed 4 bases at V and 8 bases at J, leaving 14 bases unmatched. The CDR3 has 15 amino acids. CDR1 SGDLS and CDR2 YYNGEE come from the germline V gene. The CDR3 loop reads CASSLGGVVEDTQYF. DNA of the CDR3: TGTGCCAGCAGCCTGGGGGGGGTCGTAGAGGATACCCAGTACTTC.

This clonotype was picked up many times. The chain carries TRBV29-1 and TRBJ1-1, with 7 bases fitting TRBD1. The CDR3 is made up of 14 amino acids. The V gene's germline CDR1 is SQVTM and CDR2 ANQGSEA. V shed 5 bases, J shed 3 bases, and the junction held 9 bases outside the gene matches. CDR3 protein: CSVKTDRTDTEAFF. CDR3 DNA: TGCAGCGTTAAAACGGACAGGACCGACACTGAAGCTTTCTTT.

This clonotype was seen ten or more times. The chain combines TRBV12-3 or TRBV12-4 with TRBJ2-1; the D call may be TRBD1 or TRBD2 (5 bases each). Trimming left V 2 bases short and J 2 bases short, with 22 bases between. The CDR3 covers 19 residues. DNA of the CDR3: TGTGCCAGCAGTTTAATGACACCCGAACTTCGGGGACCCTACAATGAGCAGTTCTTC. It yields the protein CASSLMTPELRGPYNEQFF.

The table lists this clonotype with many counts. The J gene is TRBJ2-6, the V gene TRBV12-3 or TRBV12-4; D is unresolved. This CDR3 contains 14 residues. V lost 7 bases and J 0 bases, leaving 7 bases between the germline ends. As DNA, the CDR3 is TGTGCCAGCATAGCACGCTCTGGGGCCAACGTCCTGACTTTC. It specifies CASIARSGANVLTF.

This clonotype was observed many times. V and J are TRBV7-2 and TRBJ2-3, with D unclear. The CDR3 is 11 amino acids. V was clipped by 4 bases and J by 2 bases, with 1 base between them. The germline gives CDR1 SGHTA, CDR2 FQGNSA. DNA for the CDR3: TGTGCCAGCAGCTCCACAGATACGCAGTATTTT. Encoded protein: CASSSTDTQYF.

In regard to this clonotype: This sequence may be a read error, since a much larger clone differs from it by one base. The gene calls are TRBV12-3 or TRBV12-4 and TRBJ1-2; D may be TRBD1 (6 bases). This CDR3 contains 14 residues. Trimming cost V 3 bases and J 6 bases, with 14 bases left between them. The CDR3 DNA follows: TGTGCCAGCAGTTTCATAAAAGCAGGGGATGGCTACACCTTC. It yields the protein CASSFIKAGDGYTF.

V gene TRBV25-1 combines with J gene TRBJ2-6; D is possibly TRBD2 (6 bases). The CDR3 is made up of 16 amino acids. CDR1 and CDR2 (germline): MGHDK, SYGVNS. The V end lost 10 bases, the J end lost 0 bases, and 16 bases lay between the germline ends. The CDR3 reads CATLEGLSSGANVLTF. CDR3 in DNA: TGTGCCACCCTGGAGGGATTGAGCTCTGGGGCCAACGTCCTGACTTTC.

This clonotype occurred a few times. V gene TRBV9 combines with J gene TRBJ2-7, with 9 bases lining up with TRBD1. The V gene end was trimmed by 0 bases and the J gene end by 4 bases; junction bases not matched to a gene: 5. The germline V gene has CDR1 SGDLS and CDR2 YYNGEE. The CDR3 spans 15 residues. The CDR3 region has the DNA TGTGCCAGCAGCGTAGATGGCGGGACAGGGTACGAGCAGTACTTC. It is translated as CASSVDGGTGYEQYF. Supplemented by reference TRBV9 and TRBJ2-7, the full variable domain reads DSGVTQTPKHLITATGQRVTLRCSPRSGDLSVYWYQQSLDQGLQFLIQYYNGEERAKGNILERFSAQQFPDLHSELNLSSLELGDSALYFCASSVDGGTGYEQYFGPGTRLTVT.

This clonotype was counted between two and nine times. The gene calls are TRBV9 and TRBJ2-1; D remains ambiguous. This CDR3 spans 14 amino acids. The germline V gene encodes CDR1 SGDLS and CDR2 YYNGEE. The V end lost 3 bases, the J end lost 0 bases, and 7 bases lay between the germline ends. CDR3 in amino acids: CASSATRSYNEQFF. The CDR3 nucleotides are TGTGCCAGCAGCGCCACGCGCTCCTACAATGAGCAGTTCTTC.

This clonotype was detected a few times. One junction end does not reproduce the germline sequence, and a read error may be involved. This chain joins TRBV14 and TRBJ1-2, with 7 bases lining up with TRBD1. CDR3 length equals 13 residues. Germline assignment: CDR1 SGHDN and CDR2 FVKESK. In DNA form, the CDR3 reads TGTGCCAGCAGCCAACTCACAGGAGGGGGCTTCACCTTC. The encoded protein is CASSQLTGGGFTF.

This clonotype was counted at least ten times. Written as DNA, the CDR3 is TGTGCCAGCAGCCCCTTGGGTACCGGGGAGCTGTTTTTT. Residues: CASSPLGTGELFF. The chain has TRBV7-2 and TRBJ2-2; D ambiguous. The germline V gene encodes CDR1 SGHTA and CDR2 FQGNSA. Between the trimmed V and J ends, which lost 5 bases and 5 bases, there was a span of 9 bases. The CDR3 contains 13 residues.

This clonotype was seen at least ten times. The V and J genes are TRBV6-1 and TRBJ2-7, with TRBD2 matching over 7 bases. Per the germline V gene, CDR1 is MNHNS and CDR2 is SASEGT. CDR3 length: 15 amino acids. The J segment lost 2 bases and the V segment lost 7 bases, leaving 11 bases of the junction unmatched. CDR3 sequence reads: CASTPIAGVPYEQYF. DNA of the CDR3: TGTGCCAGCACGCCGATCGCGGGAGTCCCCTACGAGCAGTACTTC.